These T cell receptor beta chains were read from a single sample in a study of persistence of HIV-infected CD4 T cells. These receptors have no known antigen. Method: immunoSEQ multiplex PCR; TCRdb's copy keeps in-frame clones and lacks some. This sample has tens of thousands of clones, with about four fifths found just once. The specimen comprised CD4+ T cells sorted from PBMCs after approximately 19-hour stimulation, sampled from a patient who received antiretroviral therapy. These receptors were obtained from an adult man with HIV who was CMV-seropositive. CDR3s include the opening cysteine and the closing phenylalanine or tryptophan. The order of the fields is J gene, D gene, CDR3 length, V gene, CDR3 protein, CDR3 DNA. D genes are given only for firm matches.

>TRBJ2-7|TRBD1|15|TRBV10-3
CAISEGTGKTYEQYF
TGTGCCATCAGTGAGGGGACAGGGAAAACCTACGAGCAGTACTTC
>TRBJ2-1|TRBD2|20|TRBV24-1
CATSDRKAGGRQSSYNEQFF
TGTGCCACCAGTGACCGAAAAGCGGGGGGGCGACAATCCTCCTACAATGAGCAGTTCTTC
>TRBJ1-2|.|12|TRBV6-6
CASSYQDYGYTF
TGTGCCAGCAGTTATCAAGACTATGGCTACACCTTC
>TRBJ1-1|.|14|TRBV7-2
CASRTGTLNTEAFF
TGTGCCAGCAGAACCGGGACATTGAACACTGAAGCTTTCTTT
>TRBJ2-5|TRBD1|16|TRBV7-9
CASSPDGTGAGETQYF
TGTGCCAGCAGCCCAGACGGGACAGGGGCAGGAGAGACCCAGTACTTC
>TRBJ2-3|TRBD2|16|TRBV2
CASKSRGSGGTDTQYF
TGTGCCAGCAAGAGTAGGGGCAGCGGGGGGACAGATACGCAGTATTTT
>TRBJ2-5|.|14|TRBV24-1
CATSGGGGLAAQYF
TGTGCCACCAGTGGTGGTGGGGGGTTGGCGGCCCAGTACTTC
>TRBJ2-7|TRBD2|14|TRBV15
CATSRVSGGYEQYF
TGTGCCACCAGCAGAGTCAGCGGGGGCTACGAGCAGTACTTC
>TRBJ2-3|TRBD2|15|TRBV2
CASRKLAGVTDTQYF
TGTGCCAGCAGGAAACTAGCGGGGGTCACAGATACGCAGTATTTT
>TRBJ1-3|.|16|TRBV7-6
CASSRNPILSGNTIYF
TGTGCCAGCAGCCGAAACCCGATCCTCTCTGGAAACACCATATATTTT
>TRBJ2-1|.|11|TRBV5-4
CASSLDVEQFF
TGTGCCAGCAGCCTGGACGTAGAGCAGTTCTTC